The 31 T cell receptor beta chains reported below all come from one sample, sequenced in a study of blood T cell repertoires in COVID-19. Profiling relied on immunoSEQ multiplex PCR, and the TCRdb table lists in-frame clones only, not all of them. The sample consists of 70,000 or so clones, about 80% of them appearing once. Source material: peripheral blood. The origin of the receptors is a human donor in a cohort sampled during active COVID-19.

The V and J genes are TRBV5-4 and TRBJ1-1; weak D call: TRBD1 (5 bases). The CDR3 has 16 amino acids. Looked up from germline, CDR1 is SGHNT and CDR2 is YYREEE (reference sequence). Trimming stripped 2 bases from V and 5 bases from J, with 19 bases between. The CDR3 protein is CASSFIVPQGSTEAFF. The DNA for the CDR3 is TGTGCCAGCAGCTTTATAGTTCCCCAGGGATCTACTGAAGCTTTCTTT.

V gene TRBV19 combines with J gene TRBJ1-1, with 10 bases identical to TRBD1. Germline values: CDR1 LNHDA, CDR2 SQIVND (reference sequence). This CDR3 contains 15 residues. The V gene end was trimmed by 4 bases and the J gene end by 2 bases; junction bases not matched to a gene: 4. CDR3 residues: CASSTRTGGNTEAFF. CDR3 coding DNA: TGTGCCAGTAGTACCCGGACAGGGGGAAACACTGAAGCTTTCTTT.

The chain employs TRBV7-2 and TRBJ2-7, with TRBD2 identical over 9 bases. The germline CDR1 and CDR2 sequences are SGHTA and FQGNSA. This CDR3 comprises 15 residues. The V gene end was trimmed by 4 bases and the J gene end by 1 base; junction bases not matched to a gene: 5. This chain's CDR3 is CASSSGGLASYEQYF. CDR3 sequence (DNA): TGTGCCAGCAGCTCAGGGGGACTAGCATCCTACGAGCAGTACTTC.

To note about this clone: The same CDR3 arises from other DNA sequences in this sample as well. J is TRBJ2-6 and V is TRBV4-2; TRBD1 aligns across 7 bases. Germline V gives CDR1 LGHNA, CDR2 YNFKEQ. This CDR3 has 18 amino acids. V shed 2 bases, J shed 0 bases, and the junction held 7 bases outside the gene matches. CDR3 amino acids: CASSQRRQGSSGANVLTF. DNA of the CDR3: TGTGCCAGCAGCCAAAGGAGACAGGGCTCCTCTGGGGCCAACGTCCTGACTTTC.

The chain links TRBV18 to TRBJ2-3, with a weak D call TRBD2 (6 bases). Germline-derived CDR1 and CDR2 are KGHSH and LQKENI. Trimming took 3 bases from V and 4 from J, leaving 8 bases between them. The CDR3 has 13 residues. In DNA, the CDR3 is TGTGCCAGCTCACCCCGGGAGTCAGATACGCAGTATTTT. It translates to CASSPRESDTQYF. Drawing the rest from reference TRBV18 and TRBJ2-3, the complete variable domain is NAGVMQNPRHLVRRRGQEARLRCSPMKGHSHVYWYRQLPEEGLKFMVYLQKENIIDESGMPKERFSAEFPKEGPSILRIQQVVRGDSAAYFCASSPRESDTQYFGPGTRLTVL.

V gene TRBV3-1 (or the pseudogene TRBV3-2) combines with J gene TRBJ1-5; D ambiguous. CDR3 length: 14 residues. Germline V gives CDR1 LGHDT, CDR2 YNNKEL (reference sequence). Trimming took off 8 bases at V and 2 bases at J, with 13 bases between the two ends. The CDR3 sequence: CASAPWGGNQPQHF. The CDR3 coding sequence is TGTGCCAGCGCGCCGTGGGGAGGCAATCAGCCCCAGCATTTT.

In this sample, this clone turned up once. V and J are TRBV7-8 and TRBJ2-7, with D possibly being TRBD1 (5 bases). The V end lost 3 bases, the J end lost 5 bases, and 11 bases lay between the germline ends. The germline gives CDR1 SGHVS, CDR2 FQNEAQ. This CDR3 spans 13 amino acids. The CDR3, as DNA: TGTGCCAGCAGCTTCGTGTGGGGCGACGAGCAGTACTTC. Residues: CASSFVWGDEQYF. The variable domain in full, with the rest retrieved from reference TRBV7-8 and TRBJ2-7, is GAGVSQSPRYKVAKRGQDVALRCDPISGHVSLFWYQQALGQGPEFLTYFQNEAQLDKSGLPSDRFFAERPEGSVSTLKIQRTQQEDSAVYLCASSFVWGDEQYFGPGTRLTVT.

The chain combines TRBV20-1 with TRBJ2-7; D not certain. The CDR3 is 12 amino acids. CDR1 DFQATT and CDR2 SNEGSKA come from the germline V gene (reference sequence). V lost 6 bases, J lost 3 bases, and 12 bases lay in between. CDR3 coding DNA: TGCAGTGCCAGTGAGGCCGACTACGAGCAGTACTTC. This sequence encodes CSASEADYEQYF.

The chain employs TRBV5-1 and TRBJ2-3, with 11 bases that match TRBD2. The CDR3 is 15 residues long. V shed 2 bases and J 4 bases; nucleotides not matched to a gene: 3. In germline, CDR1 is SGHRS, CDR2 YFSETQ. Here the CDR3 DNA reads TGCGCCAGCAGCTTACTAGCGGGAGCAGCAGATACGCAGTATTTT. This translates into CASSLLAGAADTQYF.

The chain couples TRBV24-1 to TRBJ1-5; a possible D gene is TRBD1 (6 bases). Germline CDR1 KGHDR, CDR2 SFDVKD. The germline V and J ends were trimmed by 1 base and 0 bases, with 18 bases remaining between them. The CDR3 consists of 19 residues. The CDR3 region is CATSDFGGTQDFSNQPQHF. CDR3 bases: TGTGCCACCAGTGATTTCGGGGGGACACAGGATTTTAGCAATCAGCCCCAGCATTTT.

CDR3 sequence reads: CASSEAAVGFYTF. CDR3 DNA: TGTGCCAGCAGTGAAGCGGCGGTAGGCTTCTACACCTTC. The J gene is TRBJ1-2, the V gene TRBV6-1, with D hard to call. The V end lost 0 bases, the J end lost 10 bases, and 12 bases lay between the germline ends. CDR3 size: 13 residues. Germline V CDR1 and CDR2: MNHNS, SASEGT.

The genes are TRBV6-2 or TRBV6-3 and TRBJ2-1; D is unclear. CDR3 length equals 16 residues. CDR1 is MNHEY, CDR2 SVGEGT, per germline. V lost 2 bases and J 10 bases, leaving 21 bases between the germline ends. CDR3 nucleotide sequence: TGTGCCAGCAGTTACCCAGTAGCCCAACGACTTCACGAGCAGTTCTTC. Translation: CASSYPVAQRLHEQFF.

The V call is TRBV29-1, the J call TRBJ2-5; D is perhaps TRBD1 (6 bases). This CDR3 contains 14 residues. Trimming removed 4 bases from V and 5 bases from J, with 17 bases in between. Germline values: CDR1 SQVTM, CDR2 ANQGSEA. In nucleotides, the CDR3 is TGCAGCGTTGCTCAAGGACAGACGAGGGAGACCCAGTACTTC. Amino acids: CSVAQGQTRETQYF.

The chain joins TRBV27 to TRBJ1-3; 8 nucleotides match TRBD1. Losses at the gene ends were 6 bases for V and 0 bases for J; bases not matched to a gene: 4. The CDR3 sequence is 15 residues long. Looked up from germline, CDR1 is MNHEY and CDR2 is SMNVEV (reference sequence). In DNA, the CDR3 is TGTGCCAGCAGGCGACAGGGGTTCTCTGGAAACACCATATATTTT. It translates to CASRRQGFSGNTIYF.

This chain links TRBV5-1 with TRBJ1-1; D is perhaps TRBD1 (5 bases). Trimming removed 0 bases from V and 4 bases from J, with 13 bases in between. Germline V gene data show CDR1 as SGHRS and CDR2 as YFSETQ. This CDR3 spans 15 amino acids. The CDR3 reads CASSLDGGMGTEAFF. The CDR3 nucleotides read TGCGCCAGCAGCTTGGATGGGGGGATGGGCACTGAAGCTTTCTTT. Full variable domain (rest looked up from reference TRBV5-1 and TRBJ1-1): KAGVTQTPRYLIKTRGQQVTLSCSPISGHRSVSWYQQTPGQGLQFLFEYFSETQRNKGNFPGRFSGRQFSNSRSEMNVSTLELGDSALYLCASSLDGGMGTEAFFGQGTRLTVV.

V usage is TRBV6-5 and J usage is TRBJ1-4; 7 bases fit TRBD1. This CDR3 has 15 amino acids. Germline CDR1 reads MNHEY; CDR2 reads SVGAGI. The V segment lost 7 bases and the J segment 7 bases; nucleotides outside the gene matches: 12. The CDR3 nucleotides are TGTGCCAGCACCGGACAGGCCCAGGGAAGTGAAAAACTGTTTTTT. Protein product: CASTGQAQGSEKLFF.

Only one count was recorded for this clone. V is TRBV28 and J is TRBJ2-7; 7 bases agree with TRBD2. From germline, CDR1 is MDHEN and CDR2 SYDVKM. This CDR3 spans 14 amino acids. The V segment lost 7 bases and the J segment 2 bases; nucleotides outside the gene matches: 8. The CDR3 DNA follows: TGTGCCAGCAATCTTGGCGGGGGTACCTACGAGCAGTACTTC. This translates into CASNLGGGTYEQYF.

The chain links TRBV11-2 to TRBJ2-7; 9 positions agree with TRBD1. Germline V gene data show CDR1 as SGHAT and CDR2 as FQNNGV. With 2 bases clipped from V and 5 bases from J, the junction kept 7 bases outside the gene matches. The CDR3 contains 15 residues. In DNA, the CDR3 is TGTGCCAGCAGCTTAACGAGACAGGGGGGACACGAGCAGTACTTC. Its protein product is CASSLTRQGGHEQYF.

The count of this clone is one. The rearrangement joins TRBV2 to TRBJ2-7, with 8 bases aligning to TRBD1. The ends lost 3 bases at V and 5 bases at J; junction bases unmatched: 12. This CDR3 is built from 16 residues. Germline V gene data show CDR1 as SNHLY and CDR2 as FYNNEI. The CDR3 DNA is TGTGCCAGCAGTGATCCCCCGACAGGGGCTAAAGACGAGCAGTACTTC. As protein: CASSDPPTGAKDEQYF. Filled out from reference TRBV2 and TRBJ2-7, the complete variable domain reads EPEVTQTPSHQVTQMGQEVILRCVPISNHLYFYWYRQILGQKVEFLVSFYNNEISEKSEIFDDQFSVERPDGSNFTLKIRSTKLEDSAMYFCASSDPPTGAKDEQYFGPGTRLTVT.

This clone was picked up one time. The chain uses TRBV21-1 and TRBJ1-6; TRBD1, the D gene given by the table, was not confirmed from the DNA. TRBV21-1 is recorded as a pseudogene. The CDR3 covers 15 residues. The CDR3, as DNA: TGTGCCAGCAGCGAAAGGGGGGACAGTAATTCACCCCTCCACTTT. Its translation: CASSERGDSNSPLHF.

The chain joins TRBV18 to TRBJ2-1; the D gene is possibly TRBD2 (5 bases). Between the trimmed V and J ends, which lost 1 base and 10 bases, there was a span of 11 bases. The length of the CDR3 is 13 residues. Germline lookup yields CDR1 KGHSH and CDR2 LQKENI. The CDR3 sequence is CASSPLGWEEQFF. As DNA, the CDR3 is TGTGCCAGCTCACCACTGGGGTGGGAGGAGCAGTTCTTC. The full variable domain, with the rest looked up from reference TRBV18 and TRBJ2-1, is NAGVMQNPRHLVRRRGQEARLRCSPMKGHSHVYWYRQLPEEGLKFMVYLQKENIIDESGMPKERFSAEFPKEGPSILRIQQVVRGDSAAYFCASSPLGWEEQFFGPGTRLTVL.

V usage is TRBV30 and J usage is TRBJ2-7; a weak D match, TRBD2 (6 bases). V lost 2 bases, J lost 5 bases, and 13 bases lay in between. The CDR3 has 13 residues. Germline CDR1 reads GTSNPN; CDR2 reads SVGIG (reference sequence). The CDR3 reads CAWSWRARDEQYF. The CDR3 DNA reads TGTGCCTGGAGTTGGAGGGCAAGGGACGAGCAGTACTTC.

CDR3: CASSQGAPTNEKLFF. CDR3 in DNA: TGTGCCAGCAGCCAGGGGGCGCCCACTAATGAAAAACTGTTTTTT. This rearrangement joins TRBV3-1 (or the pseudogene TRBV3-2) to TRBJ1-4; possible D gene TRBD1, 6 bases. Germline V CDR1 and CDR2: LGHDT, YNNKEL (reference sequence). V lost 3 bases and J lost 2, with 10 bases in between. The CDR3 loop spans 15 amino acids.

The V gene is TRBV7-9, the J gene TRBJ1-6; TRBD1 matches 11 bases. This CDR3 has 15 amino acids. J lost 9 bases, V lost 1 base, and 2 bases had no gene match. Germline V lookup: CDR1 SEHNR, CDR2 FQNEAQ (reference sequence). The CDR3 sequence: CASSLGGQGASPLHF. Here the CDR3 DNA reads TGTGCCAGCAGCTTAGGAGGACAGGGGGCTTCACCCCTCCACTTT. The variable domain in full, with the rest retrieved from reference TRBV7-9 and TRBJ1-6, is DTGVSQNPRHKITKRGQNVTFRCDPISEHNRLYWYRQTLGQGPEFLTYFQNEAQLEKSRLLSDRFSAERPKGSFSTLEIQRTEQGDSAMYLCASSLGGQGASPLHFGNGTRLTVT.

The chain combines TRBV6-2 or TRBV6-3 with TRBJ2-7, with TRBD2 matching 12 bases. CDR3 length: 16 amino acids. The germline V gene encodes CDR1 MNHEY and CDR2 SVGEGT. With 0 bases clipped from V and 4 bases from J, the junction kept 4 bases outside the gene matches. The CDR3, as DNA: TGTGCCAGCAGTTACTCGACTAGCGGGAGTGGGTACGAGCAGTACTTC. It specifies CASSYSTSGSGYEQYF.

This clone came up a few times. This chain links TRBV6-5 with TRBJ2-1, with 9 nucleotides matching TRBD1. This CDR3 comprises 15 residues. Unmatched junction bases numbered 11, after V lost 10 bases and J lost 4 bases. Germline V CDR1 and CDR2: MNHEY, SVGAGI. Written as DNA, the CDR3 is TGTGCCACCGGACAACAGGGGGCCGGATACAATGAGCAGTTCTTC. Its translation is CATGQQGAGYNEQFF.

The DNA for the CDR3 is TGTGCCAGCAGCGGGCGGGAGGGCCGGGGAATATACAATGAGCAGTTCTTC. This translates into CASSGREGRGIYNEQFF. The chain employs TRBV7-2 and TRBJ2-1, with 9 positions matching TRBD2. CDR3 size: 17 residues. Germline trimming cut 5 bases from V and 4 bases from J; bases unmatched to any gene: 12. From germline, CDR1 is SGHTA and CDR2 FQGNSA.

The V call is TRBV11-2, the J call TRBJ2-2, with TRBD2 matching over 7 bases. The germline V gene has CDR1 SGHAT and CDR2 FQNNGV. V trimming: 5 bases; J trimming: 1 base; junction bases outside the gene matches: 10. The CDR3 sequence is 17 residues long. In DNA, the CDR3 is TGTGCCAGCAGCGTCTCCCCAGGCGGGGGGAACACCGGGGAGCTGTTTTTT. Its translation is CASSVSPGGGNTGELFF.

The chain is built from TRBV2 and TRBJ2-1, with 9 bases aligning to TRBD2. Germline V CDR1 and CDR2: SNHLY, FYNNEI. This CDR3 comprises 15 residues. V was clipped by 6 bases and J by 5 bases; unmatched bases: 8. The DNA for the CDR3 is TGTGCCAGCAGGCGCGGGAGGGCCGAGAACAATGAGCAGTTCTTC. This sequence encodes CASRRGRAENNEQFF.

The V gene is TRBV6-2 or TRBV6-3, the J gene TRBJ2-3; 7 bases are a match to TRBD2. The CDR3 totals 15 residues. CDR1 and CDR2 from the germline V gene are MNHEY and SVGEGT. Unmatched junction bases numbered 5, after V lost 5 bases and J lost 0 bases. Here the CDR3 reads CASSMTSPSTDTQYF. CDR3 DNA: TGTGCCAGCAGTATGACTAGCCCAAGCACAGATACGCAGTATTTT.

This clone was seen only once. The J gene is TRBJ2-1, the V gene TRBV7-2; 8 positions match TRBD1. The CDR3 covers 16 residues. V shed 1 base, J shed 6 bases, and the junction held 8 bases outside the gene matches. From germline, CDR1 is SGHTA and CDR2 FQGNSA. The CDR3 bases are TGTGCCAGCAGCTTAGAAGGACAGGGACCGGGCAATGAGCAGTTCTTC. Residues: CASSLEGQGPGNEQFF. The complete variable domain, with remaining parts taken from reference TRBV7-2 and TRBJ2-1, reads GAGVSQSPSNKVTEKGKDVELRCDPISGHTALYWYRQSLGQGLEFLIYFQGNSAPDKSGLPSDRFSAERTGGSVSTLTIQRTQQEDSAVYLCASSLEGQGPGNEQFFGPGTRLTVL.